The 23 T cell receptor beta chains presented below share a single source sample, sequenced in a study of T-cell memory formation after mild COVID-19. TCRdb re-derived calls from the 5' RACE reads in MiXCR, one entry per CDR3 protein. Of some 300,000 distinct CDR3 sequences in the sample, roughly 19% were seen once. Material for sequencing was PBMCs or a T cell subset sorted from them (not recorded which). These receptors were taken from a man aged 18-30 years who had mild COVID-19 (a few samples of this study predate the infection). Cell type and time point are not known.

The V gene is TRBV20-1, the J gene TRBJ1-2; D is ambiguous. The CDR3 has 13 amino acids. CDR1 is DFQATT and CDR2 is SNEGSKA in the germline V gene (reference sequence). The V gene lost 3 bases and the J gene lost 5 bases, with 13 bases spanning the gap. CDR3 in amino acids: CSASEGRKYGYTF. CDR3 sequence (DNA): TGCAGTGCTAGTGAGGGCAGGAAGTATGGCTACACCTTC.

This clonotype was seen only a few times. The CDR3: CASSLVTDEQFF. The CDR3 coding sequence is TGCGCCAGCAGCTTGGTAACGGATGAGCAGTTCTTC. The J gene is TRBJ2-1, the V gene TRBV5-1; D is uncertain. This CDR3 comprises 12 residues. Trimming pared 0 bases from V and 8 bases from J, leaving 6 bases between. CDR1 and CDR2 (germline): SGHRS, YFSETQ.

The rearrangement uses TRBV28 and TRBJ2-7; 7 bases are shared with TRBD2. Trimming at V came to 5 bases and at J to 0 bases, leaving 10 bases not matched to a gene. This CDR3 is 16 amino acids long. The germline V gene has CDR1 MDHEN and CDR2 SYDVKM. This chain's CDR3 is CASSVTRGSFSYEQYF. CDR3 nucleotides: TGTGCCAGCAGTGTCACGCGGGGGTCCTTCTCCTACGAGCAGTACTTC.

CDR3: CSVDGGRGWQETQYF. The CDR3 bases are TGCAGCGTTGACGGGGGGCGGGGATGGCAAGAGACCCAGTACTTC. The gene calls are TRBV29-1 and TRBJ2-5; possible D gene TRBD2, 7 bases. Germline V gene data show CDR1 as SQVTM and CDR2 as ANQGSEA. The CDR3 loop spans 15 amino acids. V lost 3 bases to trimming and J lost 2 bases, with 16 bases between them.

The rearrangement links TRBV29-1 to TRBJ1-1; D uncertain. V was clipped by 5 bases and J by 2 bases, with 15 bases between them. The CDR3 contains 14 residues. Germline lookup yields CDR1 SQVTM and CDR2 ANQGSEA. DNA of the CDR3: TGCAGCGTTTCCCCAGGCCTCCACAACACTGAAGCTTTCTTT. Encoded protein: CSVSPGLHNTEAFF.

This chain connects TRBV6-2 or TRBV6-3 to TRBJ2-1; D is unresolved. Germline V gene data show CDR1 as MNHEY and CDR2 as SVGEGT. The V end lost 2 bases, the J end lost 5 bases, and 4 bases lay between the germline ends. The CDR3 loop spans 12 amino acids. The CDR3 here is CASSYQDNEQFF. The CDR3, as DNA: TGTGCCAGCAGTTACCAAGACAATGAGCAGTTCTTC.

This clonotype appeared many times. This CDR3 is CASSLGDRGRQPQHF. The CDR3 DNA sequence: TGTGCCAGCAGCTTGGGGGACAGGGGACGGCAGCCCCAGCATTTT. The chain has TRBV5-5 and TRBJ1-5, with TRBD1 matching over 10 bases. Germline V gene sequence: CDR1 SGHKS, CDR2 YYEKEE (reference sequence). There are 15 residues in the CDR3. V lost 0 bases to trimming and J lost 7 bases; unmatched junction nucleotides: 4.

The chain recombines TRBV12-3 or TRBV12-4 with TRBJ2-1; 7 nucleotides align to TRBD1. V was pared by 7 bases and J by 6 bases, with 6 bases of the junction left unmatched. The CDR3 loop spans 13 amino acids. The CDR3 coding sequence is TGTGCCAGCACCCCGGACAGGATCAATGAGCAGTTCTTC. Its translation: CASTPDRINEQFF.

As regards this clonotype: The conserved phenylalanine or tryptophan normally closing the CDR3 is absent here, so this likely arose from a read error. The CDR3: CASRPGTAKGTQYL. CDR3 coding DNA: TGTGCCAGCAGACCCGGGACCGCCAAAGGGACCCAGTACTTA. The gene calls are TRBV28 and TRBJ2-5; either TRBD1 or TRBD2 may fit D (5 bases each). CDR3 length: 14 amino acids. V lost 6 bases to trimming and J lost 7 bases, with 18 bases between them. Germline V gene data show CDR1 as MDHEN and CDR2 as SYDVKM.

This clonotype has a handful of counts. This chain uses TRBV28 with TRBJ2-2; TRBD2 aligns across 10 bases. V shed 3 bases and J 0 bases; nucleotides not matched to a gene: 4. The CDR3 extends over 17 amino acids. Per the germline V gene, CDR1 is MDHEN and CDR2 is SYDVKM. CDR3 sequence: CASSFPGLAANTGELFF. The CDR3, as DNA: TGTGCCAGCAGTTTCCCTGGACTAGCGGCGAACACCGGGGAGCTGTTTTTT.

There are many counts of this clonotype. The genes are TRBV7-2 and TRBJ2-3, with 12 bases lining up with TRBD2. In germline, CDR1 is SGHTA, CDR2 FQGNSA. Germline trimming cut 5 bases from V and 0 bases from J; bases unmatched to any gene: 6. The CDR3 extends over 17 amino acids. CDR3 nucleotides: TGTGCCAGCAGCCCAAGGACTAGCGGGGCTAGCACAGATACGCAGTATTTT. Translated: CASSPRTSGASTDTQYF.

This rearrangement joins TRBV4-3 to TRBJ2-3, with D hard to call. The CDR3 is 15 residues long. The V and J ends lost 3 bases and 4 bases respectively, with 14 bases between them. Germline V lookup: CDR1 LGHNA, CDR2 YSLEER. The CDR3 DNA reads TGCGCCAGCAGCCAGGCCCCGTCAAGCGCAGATACGCAGTATTTT. As protein: CASSQAPSSADTQYF.

CDR3 DNA sequence: TGTGCCAGCAGACCGGGACAGGTTACCGCGTACGAGCAGTACGTC. Encoded protein: CASRPGQVTAYEQYV. The chain is built from TRBV6-1 and TRBJ2-7; 8 bases are shared with TRBD1. With 6 bases clipped from V and 4 bases from J, the junction kept 11 bases outside the gene matches. Germline CDR1 MNHNS, CDR2 SASEGT. The CDR3 spans 15 residues.

This clonotype has more than one count but fewer than ten. This chain joins TRBV5-1 and TRBJ2-7; 10 bases align to TRBD1. The V and J ends lost 3 bases and 1 base, in that order; junction bases with no gene match: 4. Germline lookup yields CDR1 SGHRS and CDR2 YFSETQ. The CDR3 totals 15 residues. The chain's CDR3 is CASSSDRGGSYEQYV. CDR3 sequence (DNA): TGCGCCAGCAGCTCGGACAGGGGGGGGTCCTACGAGCAGTACGTC.

V usage is TRBV7-3 and J usage is TRBJ2-2; 8 nucleotides match TRBD2. The germline V gene encodes CDR1 SGHTA and CDR2 FQGTGA. This CDR3 is built from 16 residues. Germline trimming cut 5 bases from V and 3 bases from J; bases unmatched to any gene: 8. CDR3 in DNA: TGTGCCAGCAGCCTGTACGGGGGGGCCCACACCGGGGAGCTGTTTTTT. Its protein is CASSLYGGAHTGELFF.

The V call is TRBV2, the J call TRBJ2-2; 9 bases are shared with TRBD1. CDR1 is SNHLY and CDR2 is FYNNEI in the germline V gene. The CDR3 has 16 amino acids. Losses at the gene ends were 4 bases for V and 3 bases for J; bases not matched to a gene: 6. CDR3 amino acids: CASSASGTGYTGELFF. The DNA of the CDR3 is TGTGCCAGCAGTGCTTCTGGGACAGGGTACACCGGGGAGCTGTTTTTT. The full variable domain, with the rest looked up from reference TRBV2 and TRBJ2-2, is EPEVTQTPSHQVTQMGQEVILRCVPISNHLYFYWYRQILGQKVEFLVSFYNNEISEKSEIFDDQFSVERPDGSNFTLKIRSTKLEDSAMYFCASSASGTGYTGELFFGEGSRLTVL.

The rearrangement joins TRBV28 to TRBJ1-4; 10 nucleotides agree with TRBD1. Germline CDR1 reads MDHEN; CDR2 reads SYDVKM. The CDR3 loop spans 17 amino acids. The ends lost 3 bases at V and 7 bases at J; junction bases unmatched: 11. In DNA form, the CDR3 reads TGTGCCAGCAGTTTGGGGACAGGGGTTCTAGTTGGTGAAAAACTGTTTTTT. Its protein is CASSLGTGVLVGEKLFF.

CDR3 in amino acids: CASSPPSRVAEAFF. The CDR3 nucleotides are TGTGCCAGCAGTCCACCGTCACGAGTCGCTGAAGCTTTCTTT. This sequence joins TRBV6-1 and TRBJ1-1, with D unclear. CDR1 is MNHNS, CDR2 SASEGT, per germline. This CDR3 spans 14 amino acids. Trimming left V 5 bases short and J 6 bases short, with 16 bases between.

The rearrangement joins TRBV27 to TRBJ1-6; 8 nucleotides match TRBD1. This CDR3 contains 14 residues. The J segment lost 12 bases and the V segment lost 5 bases, leaving 9 bases of the junction unmatched. The V gene's germline CDR1 is MNHEY and CDR2 SMNVEV (reference sequence). The chain's CDR3 is CASSTRTGTGPLHF. Here the CDR3 DNA reads TGTGCCAGCAGTACAAGGACAGGGACGGGACCCCTCCACTTT.

The rearrangement links TRBV6-5 to TRBJ1-4; possible D gene TRBD1, 5 bases. Between the trimmed V and J ends, which lost 1 base and 4 bases, there was a span of 10 bases. CDR1 MNHEY and CDR2 SVGAGI come from the germline V gene. The CDR3 runs 15 residues. The CDR3 loop is CASSYWSGSNEKLFF. In nucleotides, the CDR3 is TGTGCCAGCAGTTACTGGTCAGGGAGTAATGAAAAACTGTTTTTT.

The genes are TRBV12-3 or TRBV12-4 and TRBJ1-1, with TRBD1 matching over 7 bases. V trimming: 8 bases; J trimming: 6 bases; junction bases outside the gene matches: 18. The CDR3 runs to 16 residues. The CDR3 region is CASLSTGWIVNAEAFF. In DNA form, the CDR3 reads TGTGCCAGCTTGTCGACAGGGTGGATTGTAAACGCTGAAGCTTTCTTT.

This clonotype appeared a few times. The gene calls are TRBV20-1 and TRBJ2-3, with D possibly being TRBD1 (6 bases). From germline, CDR1 is DFQATT and CDR2 SNEGSKA (reference sequence). The CDR3 contains 14 residues. V was trimmed by 6 bases and J by 5 bases, leaving 18 bases between them. CDR3 in amino acids: CSAIQGSSGDTQYF. The CDR3 DNA sequence: TGCAGTGCGATACAGGGTAGTTCCGGAGATACGCAGTATTTT.

The genes are TRBV10-3 and TRBJ2-5; D gene uncertain. This CDR3 contains 12 residues. Trimming cost V 1 base and J 3 bases, with 3 bases left between them. Germline V gives CDR1 ENHRY, CDR2 SYGVKD. Here the CDR3 reads CAISELEETQYF. CDR3 DNA: TGTGCCATCAGTGAGTTGGAAGAGACCCAGTACTTC.